These 3 T cell receptor beta chains originate from one sample sequenced in a study of cytomegalovirus exposure and HLA in healthy donors. With 60 Vbeta and 13 Jbeta primers, the PCR was carried out. Only in-frame clones appear in the TCRdb table, and some are missing; sequencing was by immunoSEQ multiplex PCR. The sample gives about 100,000 clones, roughly 76% of which show up once; approximately 2.2% is in the top ten. Sequencing was done on a sample of PBMCs. The receptors come from a man aged 18 to 35 in good health and CMV-seronegative.

This chain joins TRBV7-2 and TRBJ2-1; weak D call: TRBD2 (5 bases). The CDR3 loop spans 15 amino acids. V was shortened by 5 bases and J by 6 bases, with 17 bases between the two germline ends. Germline V gene sequence: CDR1 SGHTA, CDR2 FQGNSA. The CDR3 region is CASSIGPPRGNEQFF. CDR3 in DNA: TGTGCCAGCAGCATCGGACCCCCCCGGGGCAATGAGCAGTTCTTC.

The V gene is TRBV5-1, the J gene TRBJ1-4; 9 bases are a match to TRBD1. J was trimmed by 3 bases and V by 7 bases; bases with no gene match: 4. Per germline, CDR1 SGHRS and CDR2 YFSETQ. This CDR3 is built from 14 residues. The CDR3 reads CASGTGWANEKLFF. The CDR3 DNA is TGCGCCAGCGGGACAGGGTGGGCTAATGAAAAACTGTTTTTT. The whole variable domain, filled in from reference TRBV5-1 and TRBJ1-4, reads KAGVTQTPRYLIKTRGQQVTLSCSPISGHRSVSWYQQTPGQGLQFLFEYFSETQRNKGNFPGRFSGRQFSNSRSEMNVSTLELGDSALYLCASGTGWANEKLFFGSGTQLSVL.

Regarding this clone: At one end, the junction sequence differs from germline, possibly due to a read error. The rearrangement links TRBV7-9 to TRBJ1-2, with D possibly matching TRBD1 (6 bases). Germline lookup yields CDR1 SEHNR and CDR2 FQNEAQ (reference sequence). The CDR3 has 12 amino acids. The CDR3, as DNA: TGTTCCAGTCTCGGGACAACCTATGGCTACACCTTC. Its translation: CSSLGTTYGYTF.